This T cell receptor (beta chain) was documented in a study of T cells in Graves' hyperthyroidism and ophthalmopathy. Study background: Peripheral blood was obtained at initial diagnosis, preceding any treatment.

TCR beta CDR3 regions were amplified from RNA transcripts. The HTBI primer set drove a first-round RT-PCR of the TCR CDR3. TCRdb called the multiplex PCR reads again in MiXCR, with one record for every CDR3 protein. The sample lists over 250,000 distinct CDR3 sequences, less than 30% occurring once. This clonotype has ten or more counts. The trim removed 6 bases at V and 3 bases at J, leaving 15 bases unmatched. This CDR3 is 16 amino acids long. CDR1 and CDR2 from the germline V gene are DFQATT and SNEGSKA (reference sequence). The material sequenced was blood. The chain uses TRBV20-1 and TRBJ2-7; 9 nucleotides agree with TRBD2. This sequence was found in a man aged 40-50 years with Graves' hyperthyroidism that later progressed to Graves' ophthalmopathy. The CDR3 region has the DNA TGCAGTGCCACAGGGAGGTTTAGCGGGAGAGGCTACGAGCAGTACTTC. Protein sequence: CSATGRFSGRGYEQYF.